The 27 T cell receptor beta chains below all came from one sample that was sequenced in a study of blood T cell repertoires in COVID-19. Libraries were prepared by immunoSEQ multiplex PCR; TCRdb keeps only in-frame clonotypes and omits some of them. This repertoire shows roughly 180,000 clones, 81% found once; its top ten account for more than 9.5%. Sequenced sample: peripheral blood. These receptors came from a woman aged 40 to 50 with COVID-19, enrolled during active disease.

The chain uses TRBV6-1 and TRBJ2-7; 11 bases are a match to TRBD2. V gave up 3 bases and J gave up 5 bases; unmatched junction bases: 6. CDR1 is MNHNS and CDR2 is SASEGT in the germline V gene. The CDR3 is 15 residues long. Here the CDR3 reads CASSDLLAGGHEQYF. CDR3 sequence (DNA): TGTGCCAGCAGTGACCTGCTAGCGGGAGGACACGAGCAGTACTTC.

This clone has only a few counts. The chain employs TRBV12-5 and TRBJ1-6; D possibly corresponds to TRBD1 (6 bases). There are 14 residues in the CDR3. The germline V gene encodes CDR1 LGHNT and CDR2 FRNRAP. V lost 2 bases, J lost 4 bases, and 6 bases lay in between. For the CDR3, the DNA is TGTGCTAGTGGTTTGACAGGGTATAATTCACCCCTCCACTTT. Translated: CASGLTGYNSPLHF.

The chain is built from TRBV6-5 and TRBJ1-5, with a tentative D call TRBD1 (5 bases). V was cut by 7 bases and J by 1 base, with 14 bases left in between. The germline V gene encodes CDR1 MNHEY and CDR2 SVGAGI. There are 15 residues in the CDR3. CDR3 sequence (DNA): TGTGCCAGCATGGGGGGGAGTAACAGCAATCAGCCCCAGCATTTT. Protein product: CASMGGSNSNQPQHF.

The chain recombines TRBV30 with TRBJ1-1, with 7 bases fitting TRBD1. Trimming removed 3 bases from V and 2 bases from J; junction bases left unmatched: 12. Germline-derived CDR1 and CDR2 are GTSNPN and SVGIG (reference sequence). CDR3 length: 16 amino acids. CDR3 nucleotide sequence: TGTGCCTGGAGACGTAGGGGACAGACAGTCAACACTGAAGCTTTCTTT. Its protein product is CAWRRRGQTVNTEAFF.

CDR3 coding DNA: TGTGCCAGCAGTCGGTCCCGGGACAGGGTAGTCAATCAGCCCCAGCATTTT. Translated: CASSRSRDRVVNQPQHF. The chain uses TRBV6-6 and TRBJ1-5; 9 bases align to TRBD1. Germline lookup yields CDR1 MNHNY and CDR2 SVGAGI (reference sequence). The CDR3 loop spans 17 amino acids. V lost 5 bases and J lost 3; bases outside the gene matches: 11.

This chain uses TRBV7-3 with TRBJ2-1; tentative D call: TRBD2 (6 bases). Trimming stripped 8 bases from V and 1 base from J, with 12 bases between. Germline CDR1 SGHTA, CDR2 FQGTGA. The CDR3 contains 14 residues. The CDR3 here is CASSLRGSYNEQFF. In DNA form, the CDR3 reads TGTGCCAGCTCCCTCCGGGGGTCCTACAATGAGCAGTTCTTC.

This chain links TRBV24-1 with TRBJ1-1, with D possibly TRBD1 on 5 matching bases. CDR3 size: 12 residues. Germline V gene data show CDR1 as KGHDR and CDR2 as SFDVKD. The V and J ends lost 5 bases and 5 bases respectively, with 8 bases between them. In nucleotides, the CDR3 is TGTGCCACCAGTGGGGGGGGAACTGAAGCTTTCTTT. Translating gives CATSGGGTEAFF.

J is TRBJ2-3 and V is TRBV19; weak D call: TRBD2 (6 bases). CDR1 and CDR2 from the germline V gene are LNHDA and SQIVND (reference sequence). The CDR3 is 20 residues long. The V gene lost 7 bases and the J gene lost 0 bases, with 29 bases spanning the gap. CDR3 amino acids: CASTSRRAGPNLQSTDTQYF. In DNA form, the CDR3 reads TGTGCCAGTACCTCGCGGAGGGCCGGACCAAACCTACAAAGCACAGATACGCAGTATTTT.

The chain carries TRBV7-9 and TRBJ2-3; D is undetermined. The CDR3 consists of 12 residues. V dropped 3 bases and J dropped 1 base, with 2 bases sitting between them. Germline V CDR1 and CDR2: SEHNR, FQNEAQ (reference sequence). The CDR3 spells CASSFGTDTQYF. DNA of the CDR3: TGTGCCAGCAGCTTCGGCACAGATACGCAGTATTTT.

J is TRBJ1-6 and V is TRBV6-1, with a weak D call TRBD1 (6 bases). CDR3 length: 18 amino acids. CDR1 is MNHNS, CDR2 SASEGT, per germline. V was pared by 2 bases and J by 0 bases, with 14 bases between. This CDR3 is CASSEFSGASSYNSPLHF. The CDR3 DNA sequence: TGTGCCAGCAGTGAATTCTCAGGGGCCAGCTCCTATAATTCACCCCTCCACTTT.

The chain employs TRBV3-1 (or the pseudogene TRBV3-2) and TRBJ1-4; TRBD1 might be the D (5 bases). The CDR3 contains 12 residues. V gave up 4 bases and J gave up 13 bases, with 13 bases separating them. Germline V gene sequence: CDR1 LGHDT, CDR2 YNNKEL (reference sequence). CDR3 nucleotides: TGTGCCAGCAGCCCCTCGGTCGGGGGACTGTTTTTT. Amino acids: CASSPSVGGLFF.

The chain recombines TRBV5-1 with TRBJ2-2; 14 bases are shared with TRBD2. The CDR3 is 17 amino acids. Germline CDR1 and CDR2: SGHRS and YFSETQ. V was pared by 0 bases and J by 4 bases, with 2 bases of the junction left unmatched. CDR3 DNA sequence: TGCGCCAGCAGCTTGGGGGGACTAGCGGGAGCCACCGGGGAGCTGTTTTTT. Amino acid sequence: CASSLGGLAGATGELFF.

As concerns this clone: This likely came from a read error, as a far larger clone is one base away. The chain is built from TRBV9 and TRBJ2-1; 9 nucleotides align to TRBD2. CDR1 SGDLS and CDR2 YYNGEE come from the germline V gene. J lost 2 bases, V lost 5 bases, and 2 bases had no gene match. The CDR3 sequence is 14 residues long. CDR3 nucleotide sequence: TGTGCCAGCAGTGGCGGGGGGGCCTACAATGAGCAGTTCTTC. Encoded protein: CASSGGGAYNEQFF. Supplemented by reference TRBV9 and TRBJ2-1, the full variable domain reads DSGVTQTPKHLITATGQRVTLRCSPRSGDLSVYWYQQSLDQGLQFLIQYYNGEERAKGNILERFSAQQFPDLHSELNLSSLELGDSALYFCASSGGGAYNEQFFGPGTRLTVL.

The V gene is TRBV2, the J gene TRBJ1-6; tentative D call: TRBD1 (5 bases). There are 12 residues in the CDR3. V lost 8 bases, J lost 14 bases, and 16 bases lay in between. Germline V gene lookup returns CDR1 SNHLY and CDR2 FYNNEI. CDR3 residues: CASHLGTLSLHF. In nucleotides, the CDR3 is TGTGCCAGCCACCTCGGGACTTTGTCCCTCCACTTT.

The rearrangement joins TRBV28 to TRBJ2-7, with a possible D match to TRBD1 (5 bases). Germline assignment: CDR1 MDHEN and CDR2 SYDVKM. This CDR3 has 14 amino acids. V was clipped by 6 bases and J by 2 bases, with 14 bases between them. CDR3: CASREPGHPYEQYF. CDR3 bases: TGTGCCAGCAGGGAACCAGGGCATCCCTACGAGCAGTACTTC.

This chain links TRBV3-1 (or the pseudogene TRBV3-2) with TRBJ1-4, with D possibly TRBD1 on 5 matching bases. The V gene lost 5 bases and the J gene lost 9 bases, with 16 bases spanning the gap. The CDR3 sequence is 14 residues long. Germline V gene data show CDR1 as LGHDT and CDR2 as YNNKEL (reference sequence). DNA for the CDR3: TGTGCCAGCAGCACCAGTTGGGGGGGAAAAAAACTGTTTTTT. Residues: CASSTSWGGKKLFF.

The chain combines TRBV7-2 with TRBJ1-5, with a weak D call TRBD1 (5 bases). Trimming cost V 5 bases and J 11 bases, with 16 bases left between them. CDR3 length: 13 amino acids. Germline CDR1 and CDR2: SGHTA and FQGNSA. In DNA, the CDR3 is TGTGCCAGCAGCGACGACAGTCACGGCACCCAGCATTTT. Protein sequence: CASSDDSHGTQHF.

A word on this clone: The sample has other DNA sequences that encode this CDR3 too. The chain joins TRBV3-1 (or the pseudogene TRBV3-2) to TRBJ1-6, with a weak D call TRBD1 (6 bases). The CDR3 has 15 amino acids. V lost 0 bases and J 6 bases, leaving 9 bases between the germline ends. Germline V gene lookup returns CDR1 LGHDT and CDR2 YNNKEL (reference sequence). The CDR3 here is CASSQDTGRNSPLHF. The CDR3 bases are TGTGCCAGCAGCCAAGATACAGGGCGTAATTCACCCCTCCACTTT.

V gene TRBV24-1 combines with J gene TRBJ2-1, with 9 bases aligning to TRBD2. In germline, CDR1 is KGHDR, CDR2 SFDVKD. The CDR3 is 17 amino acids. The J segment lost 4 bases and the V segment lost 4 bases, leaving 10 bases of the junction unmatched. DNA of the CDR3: TGTGCCACCAGTGAATCTAGCGGGAAAGGGATTTACAATGAGCAGTTCTTC. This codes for CATSESSGKGIYNEQFF.

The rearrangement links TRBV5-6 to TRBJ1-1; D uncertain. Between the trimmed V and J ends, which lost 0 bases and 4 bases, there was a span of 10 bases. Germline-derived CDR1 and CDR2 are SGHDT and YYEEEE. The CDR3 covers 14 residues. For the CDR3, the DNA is TGTGCCAGCAGCTTGGCTGGGCGGGGCACTGAAGCTTTCTTT. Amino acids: CASSLAGRGTEAFF.

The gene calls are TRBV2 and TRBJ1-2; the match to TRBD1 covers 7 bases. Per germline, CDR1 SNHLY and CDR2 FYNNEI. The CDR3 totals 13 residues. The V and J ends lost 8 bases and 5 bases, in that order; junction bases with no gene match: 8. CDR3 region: CASDTTGSYGYTF. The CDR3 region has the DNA TGTGCCAGCGATACGACAGGGAGTTATGGCTACACCTTC.

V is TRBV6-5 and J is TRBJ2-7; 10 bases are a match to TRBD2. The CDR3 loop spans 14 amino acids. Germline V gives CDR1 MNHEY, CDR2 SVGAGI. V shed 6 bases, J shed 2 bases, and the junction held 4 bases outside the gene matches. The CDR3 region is CASRSSGGPYEQYV. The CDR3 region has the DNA TGTGCCAGCAGATCTAGCGGGGGTCCCTACGAGCAGTACGTC.

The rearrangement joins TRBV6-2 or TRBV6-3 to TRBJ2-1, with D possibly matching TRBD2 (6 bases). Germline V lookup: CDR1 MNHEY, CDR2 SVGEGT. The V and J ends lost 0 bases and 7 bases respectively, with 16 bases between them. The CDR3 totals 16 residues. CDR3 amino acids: CASSYSLEGKRNEQFF. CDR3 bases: TGTGCCAGCAGTTACTCGTTGGAGGGCAAGAGAAATGAGCAGTTCTTC.

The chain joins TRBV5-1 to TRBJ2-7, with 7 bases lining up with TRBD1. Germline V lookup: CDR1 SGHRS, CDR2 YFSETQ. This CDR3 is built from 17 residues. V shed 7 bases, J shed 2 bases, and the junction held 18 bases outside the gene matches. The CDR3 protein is CASHSGQGGFGTYEQYF. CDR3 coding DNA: TGCGCCAGCCATTCCGGCCAAGGGGGCTTTGGAACCTACGAGCAGTACTTC.

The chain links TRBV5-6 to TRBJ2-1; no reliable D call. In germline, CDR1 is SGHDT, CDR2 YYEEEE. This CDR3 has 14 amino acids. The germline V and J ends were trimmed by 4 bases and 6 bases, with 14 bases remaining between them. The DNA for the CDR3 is TGTGCCAGCAGCACCAACTTGGTAACCAATGAGCAGTTCTTC. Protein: CASSTNLVTNEQFF.

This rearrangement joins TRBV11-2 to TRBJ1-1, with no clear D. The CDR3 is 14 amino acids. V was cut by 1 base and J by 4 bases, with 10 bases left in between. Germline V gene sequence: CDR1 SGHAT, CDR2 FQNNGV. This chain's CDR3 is CASSLVRGATEAFF. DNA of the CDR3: TGTGCCAGCAGCTTAGTGCGGGGTGCCACTGAAGCTTTCTTT.

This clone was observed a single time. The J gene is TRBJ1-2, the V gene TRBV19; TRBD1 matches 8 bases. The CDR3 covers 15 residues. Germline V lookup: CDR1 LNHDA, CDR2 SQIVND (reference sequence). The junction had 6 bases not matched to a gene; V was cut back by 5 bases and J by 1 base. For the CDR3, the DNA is TGTGCCAGTAGTCCTCAGGGGGCACGTAACTATGGCTACACCTTC. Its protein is CASSPQGARNYGYTF.